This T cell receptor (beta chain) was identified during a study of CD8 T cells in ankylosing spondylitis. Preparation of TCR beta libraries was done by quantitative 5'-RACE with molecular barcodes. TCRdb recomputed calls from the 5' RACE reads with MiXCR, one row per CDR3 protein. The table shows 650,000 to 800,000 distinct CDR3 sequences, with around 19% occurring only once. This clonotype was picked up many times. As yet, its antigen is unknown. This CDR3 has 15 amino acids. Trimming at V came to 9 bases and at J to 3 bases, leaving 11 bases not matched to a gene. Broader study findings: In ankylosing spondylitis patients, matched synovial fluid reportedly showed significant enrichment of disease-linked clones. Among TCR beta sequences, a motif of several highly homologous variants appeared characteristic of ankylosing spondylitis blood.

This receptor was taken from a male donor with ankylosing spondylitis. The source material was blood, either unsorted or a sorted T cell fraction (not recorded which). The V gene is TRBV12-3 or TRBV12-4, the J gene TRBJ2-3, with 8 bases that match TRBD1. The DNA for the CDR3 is TGTGCCAGTTCTCCCGGACAGGGTCGGACAGATACGCAGTATTTT. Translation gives CASSPGQGRTDTQYF.